The table lists the clone carrying this TCR beta chain with a few counts. The data stem from a study of early T cells in non-severe SARS-CoV-2 infection. Trimming removed 4 bases from V and 1 base from J, with 10 bases in between. Germline CDR1 is SQVTM and CDR2 is ANQGSEA. The CDR3 has 13 amino acids. As part of library construction, unique molecular identifiers were attached to individual cDNA molecules. TCRdb ran MiXCR on the 5' RACE reads and lists one entry per CDR3 protein. The sample contains some 71,000 distinct CDR3 sequences, about 10% of which appear only once. The source material was whole blood. The clonotype was recovered from an adult who was a healthcare worker with PCR-confirmed SARS-CoV-2 infection or an uninfected control (not recorded which). V and J are TRBV29-1 and TRBJ1-2; tentative D call: TRBD1 (5 bases). CDR3 region: CSVASGINYGYTF. Here the CDR3 DNA reads TGCAGCGTTGCTTCAGGGATTAACTATGGCTACACCTTC.